Sequencing of this TCR beta chain was carried out in a study of T-cell reconstitution after alpha-beta-depleted transplantation in children. Unique molecular identifiers were used to barcode this TCRbeta library. TCRdb reanalysed the PCR reads using MiXCR and keeps one entry per CDR3 protein. The sample holds about 300,000 distinct CDR3 sequences; 7.5% to 9% are singletons and the top ten take approximately 9.1%. General study results and limits: Surviving recipient T cells and thymic progenitors produced the high day-60 TCRbeta diversity seen in some patients. T-cell counts and diversity were attributed mostly to newly produced T cells one year after transplant. Several hundred rapidly expanded clones from non-depleted graft cells reportedly supplied alpha-beta T cells about two months post-transplant.

This CDR3 is 16 amino acids long. Germline V gene sequence: CDR1 SGHDT, CDR2 YYEEEE. V dropped 2 bases and J dropped 7; count of bases not matched to a gene: 8. This clonotype was picked up a small number of times. Its antigen remains unidentified. The starting material was peripheral blood, obtained 360 days after TCRalphabeta/CD19-depleted stem cell transplant. This chain uses TRBV5-6 with TRBJ2-1; TRBD2 matches 11 bases. The TCR sequence derives from a female patient between 2 and 15 years old who had a stem cell transplant for Fanconi anemia, so the T cells may come from the graft donor. The DNA for the CDR3 is TGTGCCAGCAGCTTCTATAGCGGGGGGGCCGGGAATGAGCAGTTCTTC. Protein product: CASSFYSGGAGNEQFF. Variable domain in full (rest from reference TRBV5-6 and TRBJ2-1): DAGVTQSPTHLIKTRGQQVTLRCSPKSGHDTVSWYQQALGQGPQFIFQYYEEEERQRGNFPDRFSGHQFPNYSSELNVNALLLGDSALYLCASSFYSGGAGNEQFFGPGTRLTVL.